This entry lists 8 T cell receptor beta chains sequenced from one sample in a study of T cells in Graves' hyperthyroidism and ophthalmopathy. It was RNA transcripts that yielded the amplified TCR beta CDR3 regions. In the first-round RT-PCR of the TCR CDR3, the HTBI primer set was used. TCRdb re-called the multiplex PCR reads through MiXCR, storing one row per CDR3 protein. The top ten clones hold around 17% of a sample with over 500,000 distinct CDR3 sequences, 17% of them seen once. Sequencing input: blood. These TCRs come from a woman aged 18 to 35 with Graves' ophthalmopathy.

The V and J genes are TRBV5-1 and TRBJ1-6; D gene uncertain. The length of the CDR3 is 15 residues. The V end was cut by 1 base, the J end by 6 bases, with 11 bases between. Germline V gene sequence: CDR1 SGHRS, CDR2 YFSETQ. In DNA form, the CDR3 reads TGCGCCAGCAGCTTGCCAGAGGGCCGTAATTCACCCCTCCACTTT. Translation: CASSLPEGRNSPLHF.

Regarding this clonotype: A clone one base away is much larger, so this may be a read error. The chain employs TRBV28 and TRBJ2-1; a weak D match, TRBD1 (5 bases). The germline V gene has CDR1 MDHEN and CDR2 SYDVKM. Trimming left V 2 bases short and J 9 bases short, with 14 bases between. This CDR3 comprises 14 residues. CDR3 nucleotides: TGTGCCAGCAGTTTAACCCATGAAAGGGGTGAGCAGTTCTTC. Translating gives CASSLTHERGEQFF.

This clonotype was seen a few times. The chain combines TRBV10-3 with TRBJ1-1; D ambiguous. The CDR3 totals 14 residues. Trimming cost V 2 bases and J 0 bases, with 7 bases left between them. From germline, CDR1 is ENHRY and CDR2 SYGVKD. The DNA for the CDR3 is TGTGCCATCAGTGAGGCGGGGATGAACACTGAAGCTTTCTTT. Protein sequence: CAISEAGMNTEAFF.

The chain links TRBV12-3 or TRBV12-4 to TRBJ2-1; D not certain. With 6 bases removed from V and 0 bases from J, the gap between germline ends came to 15 bases. The CDR3 has 16 residues. CDR3 sequence reads: CASRLLTFSSYNEQFF. The CDR3 DNA follows: TGTGCCAGCAGACTCCTGACTTTCAGCTCCTACAATGAGCAGTTCTTC.

There are many counts of this clonotype. The chain links TRBV2 to TRBJ2-3; a possible D gene is TRBD2 (5 bases). CDR3 size: 15 residues. From germline, CDR1 is SNHLY and CDR2 FYNNEI. The V and J ends lost 6 bases and 6 bases respectively, with 19 bases between them. The CDR3 is CASRDTAARADTQYF. CDR3 coding DNA: TGTGCCAGCAGGGATACAGCGGCCCGGGCCGATACGCAGTATTTT.

In its sample, this clonotype was seen many times. The genes are TRBV28 and TRBJ1-2, with TRBD1 matching 7 bases. This CDR3 spans 14 amino acids. With V trimmed by 5 bases and J by 0 bases, 3 bases remained unmatched. The germline gives CDR1 MDHEN, CDR2 SYDVKM. CDR3 bases: TGTGCCAGCAGTGTCGGGACAGCTAACTATGGCTACACCTTC. Its translation: CASSVGTANYGYTF.

This clonotype was counted between two and nine times. The CDR3 DNA reads TGCGTCGGGGGAACAGATACGCAGTATTTT. The encoded protein is CVGGTDTQYF. This chain connects TRBV29-1 to TRBJ2-3; weak D call: TRBD2 (6 bases). The germline gives CDR1 SQVTM, CDR2 ANQGSEA. The CDR3 has 10 amino acids.

This clonotype was observed a handful of times. This rearrangement joins TRBV5-1 to TRBJ1-2; 7 nucleotides line up with TRBD1. The CDR3 runs to 16 residues. With V trimmed by 5 bases and J by 2 bases, 12 bases remained unmatched. Germline CDR1 and CDR2: SGHRS and YFSETQ. The CDR3 region has the DNA TGCGCCAGCAGATCTCCCCGGGACAGCACGAACTATGGCTACACCTTC. Its protein is CASRSPRDSTNYGYTF. Complete variable domain (other parts from reference TRBV5-1 and TRBJ1-2): KAGVTQTPRYLIKTRGQQVTLSCSPISGHRSVSWYQQTPGQGLQFLFEYFSETQRNKGNFPGRFSGRQFSNSRSEMNVSTLELGDSALYLCASRSPRDSTNYGYTFGSGTRLTVV.